A single sample is the source of the 32 T cell receptor beta chains below, sequenced in a study of T-cell reconstitution after alpha-beta-depleted transplantation in children. Unique molecular identifiers were incorporated during preparation of the TCRbeta library. TCRdb re-called the PCR reads with MiXCR, one entry per CDR3 protein. The data contain about 980,000 distinct CDR3 sequences, around 30% of them seen just once; the ten biggest clones take up approximately 30%. The sequencing used PBMCs, mostly from graft donor cells, collected 360 days after TCRalphabeta/CD19-depleted stem cell transplant. These receptors all stem from a boy younger than two who had a stem cell transplant for SCID, so the T cells may come from the graft donor.

The chain employs TRBV20-1 and TRBJ1-1, with D tentatively TRBD1 (6 bases). The CDR3 is made up of 13 amino acids. Germline V lookup: CDR1 DFQATT, CDR2 SNEGSKA (reference sequence). V gave up 0 bases and J gave up 4 bases, with 9 bases separating them. The CDR3 loop is CSARDPRGTEAFF. The CDR3, as DNA: TGCAGTGCTAGAGATCCCAGGGGCACTGAAGCTTTCTTT.

The rearrangement joins TRBV12-3 or TRBV12-4 to TRBJ2-2, with 8 bases that match TRBD2. The CDR3 spans 15 residues. V shed 3 bases, J shed 5 bases, and the junction held 5 bases outside the gene matches. The CDR3 is CASSFSLAGTGELFF. CDR3 coding DNA: TGTGCCAGCAGTTTTTCCCTAGCGGGTACCGGGGAGCTGTTTTTT.

This clonotype was counted a few times. The chain carries TRBV20-1 and TRBJ2-5, with D possibly matching TRBD2 (5 bases). The CDR3 extends over 10 amino acids. Germline V gene lookup returns CDR1 DFQATT and CDR2 SNEGSKA (reference sequence). V was pared by 6 bases and J by 9 bases, with 11 bases between. The CDR3 here is CSATPGAQYF. The CDR3 bases are TGCAGTGCCACCCCCGGGGCCCAGTACTTC.

The chain recombines TRBV7-8 with TRBJ2-7; TRBD1 aligns across 8 bases. This CDR3 contains 15 residues. The germline gives CDR1 SGHVS, CDR2 FQNEAQ. The V and J ends lost 5 bases and 6 bases, in that order; junction bases with no gene match: 12. Written as DNA, the CDR3 is TGTGCCAGCAGCCGTTTCGGGACAGGAGAAATCGAGCAGTACTTC. It specifies CASSRFGTGEIEQYF.

This clonotype appeared a few times. CDR3 amino acids: CAISPDDRANQPQHF. The DNA of the CDR3 is TGTGCCATCAGTCCAGATGACAGGGCGAATCAGCCCCAGCATTTT. V and J are TRBV10-3 and TRBJ1-5; the match to TRBD1 covers 7 bases. CDR3 length equals 15 residues. J was trimmed by 4 bases and V by 5 bases; bases with no gene match: 8. Germline assignment: CDR1 ENHRY and CDR2 SYGVKD.

This clonotype showed up just a few times. The genes are TRBV28 and TRBJ1-5; D ambiguous. The CDR3 runs 16 residues. CDR1 and CDR2 (germline): MDHEN, SYDVKM. The V end was cut by 8 bases, the J end by 0 bases, with 17 bases between. DNA of the CDR3: TGTGCCAGCGGTAAGGCAAGTACCTTTAGCAATCAGCCCCAGCATTTT. This codes for CASGKASTFSNQPQHF.

CDR3 protein: CASSLGNLGQMGETQYF. As DNA, the CDR3 is TGTGCCAGCAGCTTAGGGAACTTGGGACAAATGGGAGAGACCCAGTACTTC. The chain uses TRBV7-3 and TRBJ2-5; D is perhaps TRBD1 (6 bases). The germline gives CDR1 SGHTA, CDR2 FQGTGA. CDR3 length equals 17 residues. Trimming pared 2 bases from V and 4 bases from J, leaving 20 bases between.

This clonotype came up a few times. The V and J genes are TRBV5-1 and TRBJ2-2, with D perhaps assigned TRBD1 or TRBD2 (5 bases each). Germline V gene sequence: CDR1 SGHRS, CDR2 YFSETQ. The CDR3 spans 19 residues. V lost 4 bases and J 5 bases, leaving 27 bases between the germline ends. This chain's CDR3 is CASSLPHPDRKPGTGELFF. Here the CDR3 DNA reads TGCGCCAGCAGCCTCCCGCATCCAGACAGAAAACCGGGAACCGGGGAGCTGTTTTTT.

This clonotype was seen more than once but under ten times. The chain combines TRBV12-3 or TRBV12-4 with TRBJ1-4; D is unclear. The CDR3 extends over 15 amino acids. Deletions cut 5 bases from V and 4 bases from J, with 14 bases between. In DNA form, the CDR3 reads TGTGCCAGCAGTCCCCTGGCAGCCGATAATGAAAAACTGTTTTTT. Translation gives CASSPLAADNEKLFF.

This clonotype was seen a handful of times. This chain uses TRBV28 with TRBJ2-3; D not resolved. Germline V lookup: CDR1 MDHEN, CDR2 SYDVKM. This CDR3 has 14 residues. V lost 4 bases, J lost 2 bases, and 10 bases lay in between. The CDR3: CASSSSLVTDTQYF. DNA for the CDR3: TGTGCCAGCAGTTCTAGTCTTGTCACAGATACGCAGTATTTT.

In DNA, the CDR3 is TGCAGTGCTAAGGGTGCTGCAACTAATGAAAAACTGTTTTTT. Its protein product is CSAKGAATNEKLFF. The gene calls are TRBV20-1 and TRBJ1-4; D is undetermined. This CDR3 is built from 14 residues. CDR1 and CDR2 (germline): DFQATT, SNEGSKA (reference sequence). The V end was cut by 4 bases, the J end by 0 bases, with 9 bases between.

This clonotype came up once. This rearrangement joins TRBV12-3 or TRBV12-4 to TRBJ1-2; TRBD1 is a possible D gene (6 bases). Trimming shortened V by 5 bases and J by 3 bases, and 16 bases separated the two germline ends. This CDR3 has 15 residues. DNA for the CDR3: TGTGCCAGCAGTCCCCACAGGGCATATGACTATGGCTACACCTTC. Translated, it gives CASSPHRAYDYGYTF.

This chain connects TRBV29-1 to TRBJ2-2, with a possible D match to TRBD1 (5 bases). The germline gives CDR1 SQVTM, CDR2 ANQGSEA. The V and J ends lost 5 bases and 0 bases respectively, with 10 bases between them. CDR3 length: 14 amino acids. CDR3 bases: TGCAGCGTTTCAAGGACACCGAACACCGGGGAGCTGTTTTTT. This translates into CSVSRTPNTGELFF.

This clonotype was picked up many times. This rearrangement joins TRBV6-5 to TRBJ2-7; D tentatively reads TRBD1 or TRBD2 (6 bases each). The CDR3 is 15 residues long. Germline V gene data show CDR1 as MNHEY and CDR2 as SVGAGI. The V gene lost 0 bases and the J gene lost 2 bases, with 11 bases spanning the gap. The CDR3 loop is CASSYSGGSTYEQYF. For the CDR3, the DNA is TGTGCCAGCAGTTACTCGGGGGGCTCTACCTACGAGCAGTACTTC.

This chain links TRBV5-1 with TRBJ1-2; maybe TRBD1 (6 bases). Trimming removed 2 bases at V and 6 bases at J, with 14 bases between. This CDR3 is built from 14 residues. In germline, CDR1 is SGHRS, CDR2 YFSETQ. This CDR3 is CASSFGQSLDGYTF. CDR3 sequence (DNA): TGCGCCAGCAGCTTCGGACAGTCGCTCGATGGCTACACCTTC.

The genes are TRBV27 and TRBJ2-2, with D possibly being TRBD1 (6 bases). Trimming removed 5 bases from V and 6 bases from J, with 22 bases in between. Germline values: CDR1 MNHEY, CDR2 SMNVEV (reference sequence). The CDR3 extends over 17 amino acids. The CDR3 is CASSPYRVGLNPGELFF. The CDR3 DNA follows: TGTGCCAGCAGTCCCTACAGGGTTGGGCTAAATCCCGGGGAGCTGTTTTTT.

The chain links TRBV5-1 to TRBJ2-1; 8 positions agree with TRBD2. Germline lookup yields CDR1 SGHRS and CDR2 YFSETQ. This CDR3 spans 16 amino acids. J gave up 2 bases and V 4 bases, and 8 bases lay outside the gene matches. In nucleotides, the CDR3 is TGCGCCAGCAGCCCCCGGGGGGGGGACCCCTACAATGAGCAGTTCTTC. This codes for CASSPRGGDPYNEQFF.

The chain couples TRBV28 to TRBJ1-5; D unclear. The CDR3 consists of 14 residues. Trimming left V 3 bases short and J 3 bases short, with 9 bases between. CDR1 is MDHEN and CDR2 is SYDVKM in the germline V gene. CDR3: CASSLRRPNQPQHF. CDR3 in DNA: TGTGCCAGCAGTTTGCGACGGCCCAATCAGCCCCAGCATTTT.

This clonotype was seen a few times. V usage is TRBV6-1 and J usage is TRBJ1-5, with TRBD1 matching 7 bases. V was pared by 6 bases and J by 1 base, with 6 bases of the junction left unmatched. Germline CDR1 is MNHNS and CDR2 is SASEGT. The CDR3 is 15 residues long. CDR3 nucleotides: TGTGCCAGCAGCCTTGACAGGGCCAGCAATCAGCCCCAGCATTTT. Its translation is CASSLDRASNQPQHF.

This clonotype occurred a few times. CDR3 nucleotide sequence: TGCAGTGCCCCGTCAGCGGGGGTGCTGGGCGATACGCAGTATTTT. Amino acid sequence: CSAPSAGVLGDTQYF. J is TRBJ2-3 and V is TRBV20-1; 8 bases map to TRBD2. Germline V gene sequence: CDR1 DFQATT, CDR2 SNEGSKA (reference sequence). This CDR3 region has 15 residues. The V gene end was trimmed by 6 bases and the J gene end by 6 bases; junction bases not matched to a gene: 14.

The chain links TRBV6-2 or TRBV6-3 to TRBJ2-7, with TRBD2 identical over 10 bases. The CDR3 has 15 residues. Germline V gives CDR1 MNHEY, CDR2 SVGEGT. Trimming removed 2 bases from V and 3 bases from J; junction bases left unmatched: 4. The CDR3 DNA reads as TGTGCCAGCAGTTACGTCGCTAGCGGGGGCTACGAGCAGTACTTC. Its protein is CASSYVASGGYEQYF.

This clonotype came up a few times. The chain carries TRBV20-1 and TRBJ2-7; tentative D call: TRBD1 (5 bases). Deletions cut 6 bases from V and 1 base from J, with 10 bases between. There are 12 residues in the CDR3. The germline V gene has CDR1 DFQATT and CDR2 SNEGSKA (reference sequence). In DNA form, the CDR3 reads TGCAGTGCCTCCGACAGTTCCTACGAGCAGTACTTC. Translated: CSASDSSYEQYF.

The genes are TRBV7-6 and TRBJ2-2; D gene uncertain. This CDR3 has 15 amino acids. V was pared by 5 bases and J by 2 bases, with 12 bases between. CDR1 is SGHVS, CDR2 FNYEAQ, per germline. CDR3 residues: CASSQQEINTGELFF. The CDR3, as DNA: TGTGCCAGCAGCCAGCAGGAGATTAACACCGGGGAGCTGTTTTTT.

V is TRBV18 and J is TRBJ2-2; D ambiguous. The CDR3 has 14 residues. The V gene's germline CDR1 is KGHSH and CDR2 LQKENI. V was cut by 3 bases and J by 6 bases, with 11 bases left in between. Written as DNA, the CDR3 is TGTGCCAGCTCACCGTCCCGCATTGCCGGGGAGCTGTTTTTT. It specifies CASSPSRIAGELFF.

In DNA, the CDR3 is TGTGCCAGCAGTCCGCGGGTTGAAGAGACCCAGTACTTC. Protein sequence: CASSPRVEETQYF. The chain combines TRBV12-3 or TRBV12-4 with TRBJ2-5, with D maybe TRBD2 (5 bases). With 5 bases removed from V and 3 bases from J, the gap between germline ends came to 10 bases. The CDR3 runs to 13 residues.

V is TRBV12-3 or TRBV12-4 and J is TRBJ2-3; D is uncertain. The CDR3 is 14 amino acids. The V gene lost 4 bases and the J gene lost 1 base, with 9 bases spanning the gap. CDR3 residues: CASSYTGGTDTQYF. The CDR3 coding sequence is TGTGCCAGCAGTTACACGGGCGGCACAGATACGCAGTATTTT.

This clonotype was counted a few times. The chain links TRBV18 to TRBJ2-3; D unresolved. The CDR3 spans 11 residues. V was shortened by 5 bases and J by 6 bases, with 6 bases between the two germline ends. Germline CDR1 is KGHSH and CDR2 is LQKENI. CDR3 protein: CASSTDDTQYF. The CDR3 bases are TGTGCCAGCTCAACCGATGATACGCAGTATTTT.

This clonotype has a handful of counts. The chain recombines TRBV4-2 with TRBJ2-1; D might be TRBD2 (5 bases). V dropped 7 bases and J dropped 3 bases, with 16 bases sitting between them. The CDR3 extends over 15 amino acids. In germline, CDR1 is LGHNA, CDR2 YNFKEQ. This CDR3 is CASTPWPGNYNEQFF. The DNA for the CDR3 is TGTGCCAGCACCCCTTGGCCGGGGAACTACAATGAGCAGTTCTTC.

The rearrangement uses TRBV6-2 or TRBV6-3 and TRBJ1-1, with unresolved D. V was trimmed by 2 bases and J by 3 bases, leaving 13 bases between them. The CDR3 loop spans 15 amino acids. The germline V gene encodes CDR1 MNHEY and CDR2 SVGEGT. In DNA form, the CDR3 reads TGTGCCAGCAGTTACGGGCGCTTACGGGACACTGAAGCTTTCTTT. It encodes CASSYGRLRDTEAFF.

The chain uses TRBV12-3 or TRBV12-4 and TRBJ1-2, with D possibly being TRBD1 (6 bases). The CDR3 is made up of 13 amino acids. The V end was cut by 2 bases, the J end by 12 bases, with 16 bases between. This chain's CDR3 is CASSLWPRGFDTF. CDR3 DNA sequence: TGTGCCAGCAGTTTATGGCCCAGGGGATTTGACACCTTC.

The sample holds a few counts of this clonotype. V usage is TRBV4-3 and J usage is TRBJ2-7, with 7 bases matching TRBD1. V shed 2 bases and J 7 bases; nucleotides not matched to a gene: 11. The CDR3 length is 15 residues. From germline, CDR1 is LGHNA and CDR2 YSLEER. The CDR3 bases are TGCGCCAGCAGCCAATTGGGTAGACAGGGATTGGAGCAGTACTTC. Amino acids: CASSQLGRQGLEQYF.

Only a few counts were recorded for this clonotype. The chain employs TRBV7-3 and TRBJ2-1; D possibly matches TRBD1 or TRBD2 (5 bases each). Per the germline V gene, CDR1 is SGHTA and CDR2 is FQGTGA. There are 15 residues in the CDR3. Trimming took off 5 bases at V and 1 base at J, with 12 bases between the two ends. CDR3 nucleotide sequence: TGTGCCAGCAGCGTCGACGGGGCTTCCTACAATGAGCAGTTCTTC. Residues: CASSVDGASYNEQFF.